The 2 T cell receptor beta chains reported below all come from one sample, sequenced in a study of response to subunit inactivated influenza vaccine. From the RT-PCR reads, TCRdb called clonotypes with MiXCR, one entry per CDR3 protein. The data hold hundreds of thousands of distinct CDR3 sequences, with 10% to 12% observed a single time. The same sample was also used in a study of T cells expressing NK-cell markers. That source adds: 5'RACE template switching with UMIs produced the TCR beta cDNA.

Sequences were derived from PBMCs from blood, sampled on the day of vaccination. The receptors come from a man aged 45-65 years who received an inactivated influenza vaccine.

This clonotype showed up just a few times. V and J are TRBV12-3 or TRBV12-4 and TRBJ1-1; TRBD1 might be the D (5 bases). This CDR3 is 16 amino acids long. Trimming cost V 3 bases and J 1 base, with 15 bases left between them. The CDR3 bases are TGTGCCAGCAGTTTTTCGGTGGGCCAGGGGAACACTGAAGCTTTCTTT. Protein product: CASSFSVGQGNTEAFF.

CDR3 residues: CASSNRVEQYF. DNA for the CDR3: TGTGCCAGCAGCAACAGGGTCGAGCAGTACTTC. V and J are TRBV12-3 or TRBV12-4 and TRBJ2-7; perhaps TRBD1 as D (6 bases). CDR3 length: 11 amino acids. V was cut by 6 bases and J by 6 bases, with 9 bases left in between.